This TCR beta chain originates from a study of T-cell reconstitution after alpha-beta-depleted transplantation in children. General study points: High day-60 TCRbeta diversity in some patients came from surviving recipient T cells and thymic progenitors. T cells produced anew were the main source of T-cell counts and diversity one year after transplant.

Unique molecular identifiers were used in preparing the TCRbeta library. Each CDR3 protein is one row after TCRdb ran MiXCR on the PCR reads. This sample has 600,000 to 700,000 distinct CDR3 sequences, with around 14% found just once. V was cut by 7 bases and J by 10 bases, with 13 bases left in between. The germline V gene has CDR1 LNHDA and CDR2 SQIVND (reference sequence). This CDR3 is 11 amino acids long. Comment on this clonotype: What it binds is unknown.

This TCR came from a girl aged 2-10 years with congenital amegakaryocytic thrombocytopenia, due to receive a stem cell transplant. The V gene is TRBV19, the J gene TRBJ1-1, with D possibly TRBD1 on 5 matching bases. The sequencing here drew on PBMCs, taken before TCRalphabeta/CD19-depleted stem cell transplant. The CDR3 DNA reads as TGTGCCAGTATGGGGGGACGGGGAGCTTTCTTT. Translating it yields CASMGGRGAFF.